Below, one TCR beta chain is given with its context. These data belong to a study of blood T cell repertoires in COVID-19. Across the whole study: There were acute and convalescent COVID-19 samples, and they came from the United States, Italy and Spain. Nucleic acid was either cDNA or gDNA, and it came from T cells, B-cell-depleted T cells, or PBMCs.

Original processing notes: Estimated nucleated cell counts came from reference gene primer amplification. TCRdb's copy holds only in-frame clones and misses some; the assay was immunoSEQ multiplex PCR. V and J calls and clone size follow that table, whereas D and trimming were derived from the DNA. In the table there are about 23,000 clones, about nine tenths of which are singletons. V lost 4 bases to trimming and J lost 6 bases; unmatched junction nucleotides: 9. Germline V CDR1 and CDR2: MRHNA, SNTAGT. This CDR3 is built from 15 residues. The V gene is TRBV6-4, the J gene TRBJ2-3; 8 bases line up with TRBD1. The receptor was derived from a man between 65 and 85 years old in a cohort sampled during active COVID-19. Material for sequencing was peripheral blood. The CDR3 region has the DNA TGTGCCAGCAGTGGCGGGACAGGCCCAGGGGATACGCAGTATTTT. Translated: CASSGGTGPGDTQYF.